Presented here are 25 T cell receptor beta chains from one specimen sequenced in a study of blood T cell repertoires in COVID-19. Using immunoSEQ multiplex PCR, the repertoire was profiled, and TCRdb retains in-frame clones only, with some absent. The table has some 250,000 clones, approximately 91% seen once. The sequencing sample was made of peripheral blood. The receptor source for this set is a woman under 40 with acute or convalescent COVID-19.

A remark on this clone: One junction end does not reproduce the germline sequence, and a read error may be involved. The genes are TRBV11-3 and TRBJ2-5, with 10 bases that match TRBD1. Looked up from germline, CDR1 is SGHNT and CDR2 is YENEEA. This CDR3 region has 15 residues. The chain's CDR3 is CASGPGGQGVAKKDF. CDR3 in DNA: TGTGCCAGCGGACCGGGAGGACAGGGGGTCGCCAAAAAGGACTTC.

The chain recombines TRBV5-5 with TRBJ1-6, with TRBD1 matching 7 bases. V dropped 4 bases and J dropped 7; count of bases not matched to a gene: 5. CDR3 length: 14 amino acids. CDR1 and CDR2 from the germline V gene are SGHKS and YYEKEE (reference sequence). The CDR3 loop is CASSTGQHNSPLHF. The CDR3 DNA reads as TGTGCCAGCAGCACGGGACAGCACAATTCACCCCTCCACTTT.

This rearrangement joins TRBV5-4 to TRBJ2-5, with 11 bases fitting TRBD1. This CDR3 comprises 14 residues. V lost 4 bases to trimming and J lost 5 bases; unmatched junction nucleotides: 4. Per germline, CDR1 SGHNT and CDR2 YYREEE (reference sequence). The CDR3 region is CASSPDRGRETQYF. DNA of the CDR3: TGTGCCAGCAGCCCGGACAGGGGGCGGGAGACCCAGTACTTC.

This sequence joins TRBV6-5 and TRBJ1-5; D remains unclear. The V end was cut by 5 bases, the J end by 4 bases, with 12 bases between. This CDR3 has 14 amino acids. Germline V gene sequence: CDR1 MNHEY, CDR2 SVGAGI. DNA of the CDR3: TGTGCCAGCAGTCCCATACAGAGAAATCAGCCCCAGCATTTT. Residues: CASSPIQRNQPQHF.

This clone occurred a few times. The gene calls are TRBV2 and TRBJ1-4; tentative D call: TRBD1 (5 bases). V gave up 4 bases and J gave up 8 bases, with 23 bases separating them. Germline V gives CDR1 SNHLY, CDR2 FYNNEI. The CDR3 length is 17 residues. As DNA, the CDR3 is TGTGCCAGCAGTGGGGATCGGAGGGGCTCGGGCCGGGAAAAACTGTTTTTT. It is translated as CASSGDRRGSGREKLFF.

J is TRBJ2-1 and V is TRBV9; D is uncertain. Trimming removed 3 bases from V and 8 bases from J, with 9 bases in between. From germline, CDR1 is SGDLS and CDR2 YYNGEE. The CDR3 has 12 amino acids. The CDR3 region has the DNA TGTGCCAGCAGCGCCCAGTTCGATGAGCAGTTCTTC. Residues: CASSAQFDEQFF.

The CDR3 sequence: CASSLVTSGKSSYNEQFF. Here the CDR3 DNA reads TGCGCCAGCAGCTTGGTTACTAGCGGGAAGAGCTCCTACAATGAGCAGTTCTTC. The chain links TRBV5-1 to TRBJ2-1; 10 bases align to TRBD2. The CDR3 contains 18 residues. From germline, CDR1 is SGHRS and CDR2 YFSETQ. Trimming at V came to 0 bases and at J to 0 bases, leaving 6 bases not matched to a gene.

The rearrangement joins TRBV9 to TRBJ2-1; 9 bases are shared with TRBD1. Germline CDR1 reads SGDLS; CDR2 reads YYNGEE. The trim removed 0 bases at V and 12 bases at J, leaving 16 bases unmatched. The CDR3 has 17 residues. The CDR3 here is CASSVGSGQGYGRGQFF. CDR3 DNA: TGTGCCAGCAGCGTAGGATCTGGACAGGGGTATGGACGGGGGCAGTTCTTC.

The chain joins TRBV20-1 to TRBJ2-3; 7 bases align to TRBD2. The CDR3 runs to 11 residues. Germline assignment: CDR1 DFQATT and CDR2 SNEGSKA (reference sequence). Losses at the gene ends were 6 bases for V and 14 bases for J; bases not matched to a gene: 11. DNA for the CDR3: TGCAGTGCGGGGAGTGGGACTATACGGTATTTT. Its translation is CSAGSGTIRYF.

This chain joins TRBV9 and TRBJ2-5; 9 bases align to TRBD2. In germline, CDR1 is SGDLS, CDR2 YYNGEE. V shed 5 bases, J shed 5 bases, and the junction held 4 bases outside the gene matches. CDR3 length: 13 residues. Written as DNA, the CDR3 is TGTGCCAGCAGTAGCGGGAGAGAGGAGACCCAGTACTTC. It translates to CASSSGREETQYF.

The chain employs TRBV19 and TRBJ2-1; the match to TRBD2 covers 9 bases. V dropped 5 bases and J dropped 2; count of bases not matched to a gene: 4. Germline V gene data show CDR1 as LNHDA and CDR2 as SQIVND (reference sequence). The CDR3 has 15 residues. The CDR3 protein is CASSYLAGPYNEQFF. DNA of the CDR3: TGTGCCAGTAGTTATCTAGCGGGGCCCTACAATGAGCAGTTCTTC.

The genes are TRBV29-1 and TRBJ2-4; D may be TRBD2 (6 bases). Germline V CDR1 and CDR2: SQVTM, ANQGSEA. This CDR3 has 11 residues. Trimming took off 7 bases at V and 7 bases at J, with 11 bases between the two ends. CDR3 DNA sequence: TGCAGCGGGTGGGGGGATAACATTCAGTACTTC. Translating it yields CSGWGDNIQYF.

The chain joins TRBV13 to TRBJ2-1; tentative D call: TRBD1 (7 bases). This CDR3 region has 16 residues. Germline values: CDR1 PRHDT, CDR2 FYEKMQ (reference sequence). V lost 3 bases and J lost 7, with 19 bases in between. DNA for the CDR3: TGTGCCAGCAGCTTCACAGGGGACGGGAGTCCAAATGAGCAGTTCTTC. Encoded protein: CASSFTGDGSPNEQFF.

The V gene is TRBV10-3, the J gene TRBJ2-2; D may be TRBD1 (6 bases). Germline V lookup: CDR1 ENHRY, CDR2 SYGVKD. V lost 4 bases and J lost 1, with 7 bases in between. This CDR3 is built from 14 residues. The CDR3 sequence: CAISGGGNTGELFF. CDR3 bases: TGTGCCATCAGTGGAGGGGGGAACACCGGGGAGCTGTTTTTT.

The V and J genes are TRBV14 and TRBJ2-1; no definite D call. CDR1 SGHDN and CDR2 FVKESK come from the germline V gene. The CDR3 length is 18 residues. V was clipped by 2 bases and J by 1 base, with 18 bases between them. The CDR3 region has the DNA TGTGCCAGCAGCCAATACCCCGTCCAGGTGGTATCCTACAATGAGCAGTTCTTC. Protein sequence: CASSQYPVQVVSYNEQFF.

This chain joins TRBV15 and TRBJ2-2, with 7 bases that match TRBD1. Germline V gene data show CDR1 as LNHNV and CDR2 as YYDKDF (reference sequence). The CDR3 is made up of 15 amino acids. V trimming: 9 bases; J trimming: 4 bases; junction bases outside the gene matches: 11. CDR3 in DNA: TGTGCCACACTTCGAGACAGGGTCAGCACCGGGGAGCTGTTTTTT. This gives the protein CATLRDRVSTGELFF. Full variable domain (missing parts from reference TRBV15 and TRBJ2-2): DAMVIQNPRYQVTQFGKPVTLSCSQTLNHNVMYWYQQKSSQAPKLLFHYYDKDFNNEADTPDNFQSRRPNTSFCFLDIRSPGLGDTAMYLCATLRDRVSTGELFFGEGSRLTVL.

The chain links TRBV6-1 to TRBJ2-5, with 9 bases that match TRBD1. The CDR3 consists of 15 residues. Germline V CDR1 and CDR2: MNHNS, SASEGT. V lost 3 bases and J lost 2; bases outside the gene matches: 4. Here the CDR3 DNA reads TGTGCCAGCAGTGAGGACAGGGGTAGGCAAGAGACCCAGTACTTC. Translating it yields CASSEDRGRQETQYF.

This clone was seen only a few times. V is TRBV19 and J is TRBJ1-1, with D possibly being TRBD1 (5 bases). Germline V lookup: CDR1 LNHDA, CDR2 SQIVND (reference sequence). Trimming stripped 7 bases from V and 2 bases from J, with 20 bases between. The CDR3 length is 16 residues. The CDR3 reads CASTGGAGGHNTEAFF. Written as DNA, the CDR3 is TGTGCCAGTACGGGTGGTGCGGGGGGTCATAACACTGAAGCTTTCTTT.

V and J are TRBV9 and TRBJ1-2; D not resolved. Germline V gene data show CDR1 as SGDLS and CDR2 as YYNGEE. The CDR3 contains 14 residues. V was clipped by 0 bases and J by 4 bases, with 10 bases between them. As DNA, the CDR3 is TGTGCCAGCAGCGTAGATCGGGTTACCTATGGCTACACCTTC. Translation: CASSVDRVTYGYTF.

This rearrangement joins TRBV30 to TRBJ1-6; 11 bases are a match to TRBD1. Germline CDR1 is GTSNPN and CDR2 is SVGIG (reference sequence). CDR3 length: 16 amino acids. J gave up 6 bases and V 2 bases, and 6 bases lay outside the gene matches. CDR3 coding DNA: TGTGCCTGGAGTCCGGGACAGGGGGTTGCTAATTCACCCCTCCACTTT. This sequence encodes CAWSPGQGVANSPLHF.

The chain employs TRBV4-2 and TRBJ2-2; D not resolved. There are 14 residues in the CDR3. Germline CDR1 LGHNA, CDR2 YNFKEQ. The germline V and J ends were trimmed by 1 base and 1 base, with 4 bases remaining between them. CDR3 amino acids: CASSQARNTGELFF. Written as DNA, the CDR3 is TGTGCCAGCAGCCAAGCGAGGAACACCGGGGAGCTGTTTTTT.

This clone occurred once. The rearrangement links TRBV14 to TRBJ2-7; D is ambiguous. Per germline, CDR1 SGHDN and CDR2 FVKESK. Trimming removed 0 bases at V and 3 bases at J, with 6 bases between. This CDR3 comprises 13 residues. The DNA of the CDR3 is TGTGCCAGCAGCCAAGATTATATCTACGAGCAGTACTTC. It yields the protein CASSQDYIYEQYF.

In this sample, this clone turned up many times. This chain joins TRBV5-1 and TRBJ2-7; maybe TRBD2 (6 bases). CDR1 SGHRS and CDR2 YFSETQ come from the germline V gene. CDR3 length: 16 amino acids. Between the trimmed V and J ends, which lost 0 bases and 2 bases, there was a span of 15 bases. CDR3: CASSLAAGSLTYEQYF. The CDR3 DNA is TGCGCCAGCAGCTTGGCCGCCGGGAGTTTAACCTACGAGCAGTACTTC.

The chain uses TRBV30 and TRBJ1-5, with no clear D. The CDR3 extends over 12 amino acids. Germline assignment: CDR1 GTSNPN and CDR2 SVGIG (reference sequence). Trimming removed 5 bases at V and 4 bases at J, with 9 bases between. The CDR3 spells CAWGSGNQPQHF. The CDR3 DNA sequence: TGTGCCTGGGGGAGCGGGAATCAGCCCCAGCATTTT.

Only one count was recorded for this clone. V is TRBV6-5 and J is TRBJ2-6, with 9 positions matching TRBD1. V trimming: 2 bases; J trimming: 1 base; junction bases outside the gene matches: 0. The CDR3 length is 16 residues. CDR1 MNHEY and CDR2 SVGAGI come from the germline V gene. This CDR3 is CASSYDRGSGANVLTF. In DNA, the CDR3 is TGTGCCAGCAGTTACGACAGGGGGTCTGGGGCCAACGTCCTGACTTTC.